The next 13 T cell receptor beta chains were all read from a single sample in a study of blood T cell repertoires in COVID-19. TCRdb's table, derived via immunoSEQ multiplex PCR, lists solely in-frame clones and lacks some. The repertoire holds roughly 67,000 clones, with around 85% as singletons. Sequencing used peripheral blood. The receptors were sampled from a man aged 45 to 65 with active COVID-19.

The genes are TRBV28 and TRBJ1-2, with D maybe TRBD1 (5 bases). This CDR3 comprises 14 residues. Germline V CDR1 and CDR2: MDHEN, SYDVKM. V was shortened by 5 bases and J by 5 bases, with 15 bases between the two germline ends. CDR3 protein: CASSPREVGYGYTF. DNA for the CDR3: TGTGCCAGCAGTCCCAGGGAAGTCGGGTATGGCTACACCTTC.

The J gene is TRBJ2-1, the V gene TRBV11-2, with a tentative D call TRBD1 (5 bases). This CDR3 is built from 14 residues. V lost 1 base to trimming and J lost 7 bases, with 11 bases between them. Germline values: CDR1 SGHAT, CDR2 FQNNGV. The chain's CDR3 is CASSLGGERNEQFF. CDR3 nucleotide sequence: TGTGCCAGCAGCTTAGGGGGCGAAAGGAATGAGCAGTTCTTC.

CDR3 in DNA: TGTGCCAGTGGTGGGGACAGGGATGCCAATCAGCCCCAGCATTTT. As protein: CASGGDRDANQPQHF. J is TRBJ1-5 and V is TRBV19; the match to TRBD1 covers 9 bases. The junction had 8 bases not matched to a gene; V was cut back by 8 bases and J by 3 bases. CDR3 length: 15 amino acids. Germline V lookup: CDR1 LNHDA, CDR2 SQIVND (reference sequence).

CDR3 protein: CASSMERERNEQFF. CDR3 DNA: TGTGCCAGTAGTATGGAACGGGAAAGGAATGAGCAGTTCTTC. The chain joins TRBV19 to TRBJ2-1; D is perhaps TRBD2 (5 bases). V was clipped by 3 bases and J by 7 bases, with 13 bases between them. Per the germline V gene, CDR1 is LNHDA and CDR2 is SQIVND (reference sequence). This CDR3 has 14 residues.

V and J are TRBV4-3 and TRBJ2-5; 8 bases fit TRBD2. CDR1 is LGHNA, CDR2 YSLEER, per germline. V shed 3 bases and J 5 bases; nucleotides not matched to a gene: 8. CDR3 length: 15 amino acids. The CDR3 coding sequence is TGCGCCAGCAGCCAGCGTATTAGCGGGATGGAGACCCAGTACTTC. This sequence encodes CASSQRISGMETQYF.

The table lists this clone with a few counts. The chain employs TRBV28 and TRBJ2-7; TRBD1 might be the D (5 bases). Looked up from germline, CDR1 is MDHEN and CDR2 is SYDVKM. V lost 3 bases and J lost 2, with 14 bases in between. The CDR3 is 15 amino acids. The CDR3 sequence: CASSFPQGSAYEQYF. For the CDR3, the DNA is TGTGCCAGCAGTTTCCCCCAGGGTAGTGCCTACGAGCAGTACTTC.

The chain has TRBV14 and TRBJ1-6; D is ambiguous. V lost 1 base to trimming and J lost 0 bases, with 4 bases between them. The CDR3 has 15 amino acids. CDR1 is SGHDN, CDR2 FVKESK, per germline. The CDR3 reads CASSQASSYNSPLHF. The CDR3 bases are TGTGCCAGCAGCCAAGCTAGCTCCTATAATTCACCCCTCCACTTT.

This clone has just one count. This chain joins TRBV7-9 and TRBJ2-1, with 10 bases fitting TRBD2. From germline, CDR1 is SEHNR and CDR2 FQNEAQ (reference sequence). CDR3 length equals 15 residues. After removal of 3 bases from V and 8 bases from J, the junction contained 7 bases not matched to a gene. The CDR3 spells CASSLGSGRAYEQFF. The CDR3 nucleotides are TGTGCCAGCAGCTTGGGCAGCGGGAGGGCCTATGAGCAGTTCTTC. The complete variable domain, with remaining parts taken from reference TRBV7-9 and TRBJ2-1, reads DTGVSQNPRHKITKRGQNVTFRCDPISEHNRLYWYRQTLGQGPEFLTYFQNEAQLEKSRLLSDRFSAERPKGSFSTLEIQRTEQGDSAMYLCASSLGSGRAYEQFFGPGTRLTVL.

Notes on this clone: At one boundary the junction diverges from the germline segment, which might be a read error. The CDR3 protein is CASSIFGTSVSYNF. CDR3 DNA sequence: TGTGCCAGCAGCATCTTCGGGACTAGCGTATCTTATAACTTC. The genes are TRBV5-4 and TRBJ2-7; 10 positions agree with TRBD2. CDR3 size: 14 residues. The germline CDR1 and CDR2 sequences are SGHNT and YYREEE (reference sequence).

The chain employs TRBV5-4 and TRBJ1-3; 8 nucleotides agree with TRBD1. J was trimmed by 1 base and V by 1 base; bases with no gene match: 4. The CDR3 runs to 16 residues. Germline-derived CDR1 and CDR2 are SGHNT and YYREEE (reference sequence). The CDR3 bases are TGTGCCAGCAGCTTGCAGGGGGCGCGGTCTGGAAACACCATATATTTT. Translated, it gives CASSLQGARSGNTIYF.

This clone was observed a single time. The J gene is TRBJ2-1, the V gene TRBV24-1; 8 bases line up with TRBD1. The CDR3 loop spans 13 amino acids. Germline V CDR1 and CDR2: KGHDR, SFDVKD. With 7 bases clipped from V and 5 bases from J, the junction kept 3 bases outside the gene matches. The CDR3 DNA reads TGTGCCACCAGCGGGGACAGGAACAATGAGCAGTTCTTC. Its translation: CATSGDRNNEQFF.

This chain links TRBV4-3 with TRBJ2-7, with D maybe TRBD1 (6 bases). The CDR3 consists of 13 residues. CDR1 is LGHNA, CDR2 YSLEER, per germline. Trimming left V 1 base short and J 3 bases short, with 7 bases between. The CDR3 sequence is CASSQGTDYEQYF. DNA of the CDR3: TGCGCCAGCAGCCAAGGGACAGACTACGAGCAGTACTTC.

The chain joins TRBV20-1 to TRBJ1-1, with D possibly matching TRBD1 (5 bases). CDR3 length: 11 residues. Trimming removed 0 bases at V and 10 bases at J, with 9 bases between. Germline values: CDR1 DFQATT, CDR2 SNEGSKA (reference sequence). The CDR3 region has the DNA TGCAGTGCTAGAGATACCGGGGGAGCTTTCTTT. As protein: CSARDTGGAFF.